One and the same sample provided the 2 T cell receptor beta chains below, sequenced in a study of blood T cell repertoires in COVID-19. TCRdb keeps only in-frame clones here, not all; method: immunoSEQ multiplex PCR. The sample consists of roughly 200,000 clones, about nine tenths of them appearing once. Sequencing was performed on PBMCs or T cells enriched from blood (not recorded which). The receptors come from a man aged 25-45 years who had recovered from COVID-19.

The chain recombines TRBV24-1 with TRBJ1-5, with 10 nucleotides matching TRBD1. The length of the CDR3 is 13 residues. V shed 7 bases and J 7 bases; nucleotides not matched to a gene: 3. Germline CDR1 is KGHDR and CDR2 is SFDVKD. The CDR3 sequence is CATRGTGEQPQHF. The DNA of the CDR3 is TGTGCCACCAGGGGGACAGGGGAACAGCCCCAGCATTTT.

V is TRBV15 and J is TRBJ1-5, with D hard to call. Germline-derived CDR1 and CDR2 are LNHNV and YYDKDF (reference sequence). V was shortened by 0 bases and J by 6 bases, with 6 bases between the two germline ends. This CDR3 is built from 13 residues. The chain's CDR3 is CATSRDSGQPQHF. CDR3 sequence (DNA): TGTGCCACCAGCAGAGATTCGGGTCAGCCCCAGCATTTT.